The 11 T cell receptor beta chains below were found in one sample sequenced in a study of Graves' ophthalmopathy and Graves' hyperthyroidism. Amplifying from RNA transcripts, the study obtained TCR beta CDR3 regions. RT-PCR in the first round used HTBI primers; a second-round multiplex PCR followed. In TCRdb, the multiplex PCR reads were re-called with MiXCR into one record per CDR3 protein. The table records approximately 700,000 distinct CDR3 sequences, about 38% of them present only once. Sequences were obtained from peripheral blood. The receptors come from an adult man with Graves' ophthalmopathy.

The gene calls are TRBV14 and TRBJ1-2, with unresolved D. CDR1 and CDR2 (germline): SGHDN, FVKESK. This CDR3 has 13 residues. Trimming stripped 6 bases from V and 4 bases from J, with 12 bases between. CDR3 in amino acids: CASSPPGLYGYTF. Written as DNA, the CDR3 is TGTGCCAGCAGTCCGCCGGGCCTCTATGGCTACACCTTC.

This sequence joins TRBV10-3 and TRBJ1-2, with a weak D call TRBD1 (6 bases). This CDR3 spans 14 amino acids. V lost 3 bases and J 4 bases, leaving 12 bases between the germline ends. Germline CDR1 reads ENHRY; CDR2 reads SYGVKD. The CDR3 spells CAISERGHSYGYTF. In DNA, the CDR3 is TGTGCCATCAGTGAAAGGGGACATAGCTATGGCTACACCTTC.

This clonotype showed up many times. The DNA of the CDR3 is TGTGCCAGCAGCTTGGTATCTGTAGGGAATTCACCCCTCCACTTT. Translated: CASSLVSVGNSPLHF. This chain joins TRBV5-8 and TRBJ1-6; D is unresolved. This CDR3 spans 15 amino acids. The ends were cut back, 0 bases at V and 7 bases at J, with 11 bases in the middle. Looked up from germline, CDR1 is SGHTS and CDR2 is YDEGEE.

The genes are TRBV6-4 and TRBJ2-2; D gene uncertain. The V and J ends lost 2 bases and 4 bases respectively, with 5 bases between them. The CDR3 runs to 13 residues. CDR1 and CDR2 (germline): MRHNA, SNTAGT. CDR3 protein: CASSDKGTGELFF. As DNA, the CDR3 is TGTGCCAGCAGTGACAAGGGCACCGGGGAGCTGTTTTTT.

There are many counts of this clonotype. The chain is built from TRBV24-1 and TRBJ1-5; D is uncertain. Germline-derived CDR1 and CDR2 are KGHDR and SFDVKD. The CDR3 is 14 amino acids. Trimming left V 9 bases short and J 0 bases short, with 11 bases between. The CDR3 nucleotides read TGTGCCACCTCCACAGAGTATAGCAATCAGCCCCAGCATTTT. This translates into CATSTEYSNQPQHF.

This clonotype was recorded at least ten times. V usage is TRBV7-3 and J usage is TRBJ2-5; 9 positions match TRBD1. Germline V gene lookup returns CDR1 SGHTA and CDR2 FQGTGA. The CDR3 spans 16 residues. Trimming took 4 bases from V and 5 from J; bases not matched to a gene: 11. The CDR3 DNA reads TGTGCCAGCAGCTCGCCGGGACAGGGAGGTGTGGAGACCCAGTACTTC. It codes for CASSSPGQGGVETQYF.

Ten or more counts support this clonotype. The chain uses TRBV10-3 and TRBJ2-5; D possibly corresponds to TRBD2 (5 bases). V lost 10 bases and J 5 bases, leaving 17 bases between the germline ends. Germline loops: CDR1 ENHRY, CDR2 SYGVKD. The CDR3 is made up of 13 amino acids. The CDR3 DNA sequence: TGTGCCACTACGGGAAATAGCGTTGAGACCCAGTACTTC. It specifies CATTGNSVETQYF.

With regard to this clonotype: This could be a read error, since a much larger clone is one nucleotide away. The CDR3 carries no conserved terminal phenylalanine or tryptophan, so it likely arises from a read error. V gene TRBV5-1 combines with J gene TRBJ2-7; no definite D call. V was cut by 4 bases and J by 2 bases, with 16 bases left in between. Germline lookup yields CDR1 SGHRS and CDR2 YFSETQ. CDR3 length: 15 amino acids. The CDR3 spells CASSHLTSETYEQYC. CDR3 nucleotides: TGCGCCAGCAGCCACCTGACAAGCGAGACCTACGAGCAGTACTGC.

This clonotype was recorded at least ten times. The rearrangement uses TRBV10-3 and TRBJ1-1; possibly TRBD1 for D (6 bases). Germline values: CDR1 ENHRY, CDR2 SYGVKD. Trimming removed 6 bases at V and 8 bases at J, with 13 bases between. This CDR3 is 12 amino acids long. CDR3 DNA sequence: TGTGCCATCAGCCCGAGGACAGACGAAGCTTTCTTT. Its translation is CAISPRTDEAFF.

Of note for this clonotype: One end of the junction is discordant with germline, which a read error may explain. The rearrangement links TRBV29-1 to TRBJ2-7; TRBD2 matches at 8 bases. Germline lookup yields CDR1 SQVTM and CDR2 ANQGSEA. The CDR3 loop spans 14 amino acids. CDR3 amino acids: CSVDLPGRDSEQYF. CDR3 nucleotides: TGCAGCGTTGATCTCCCCGGGAGGGACTCCGAGCAGTACTTT.

This rearrangement joins TRBV24-1 to TRBJ2-6; no reliable D call. The CDR3 consists of 15 residues. The germline V gene has CDR1 KGHDR and CDR2 SFDVKD. V was shortened by 4 bases and J by 2 bases, with 8 bases between the two germline ends. CDR3 sequence reads: CATSDTGAGANVLTF. In nucleotides, the CDR3 is TGTGCCACCAGTGACACGGGTGCTGGGGCCAACGTCCTGACTTTC.